This TCR beta chain stems from a study of early T cells in non-severe SARS-CoV-2 infection. Study information: Sequencing of bulk RNA from unsorted whole blood was done, without chain pairing.

Individual cDNA molecules each received unique molecular identifiers attached to them. TCRdb processed the 5' RACE reads anew with MiXCR; each CDR3 protein has one entry. This table holds 75,000 to 90,000 distinct CDR3 sequences, around 9.3% found once. There are 15 residues in the CDR3. The germline V and J ends were trimmed by 0 bases and 11 bases, with 19 bases remaining between them. Germline CDR1 is DFQATT and CDR2 is SNEGSKA (reference sequence). Sample: whole blood, taken at baseline. The receptor was isolated from an adult who was a healthcare worker with PCR-confirmed SARS-CoV-2 infection or an uninfected control (not recorded which). The J gene is TRBJ1-4, the V gene TRBV20-1; unclear D gene. The CDR3 coding sequence is TGCAGTGCTAGAGATGGGAAGGATCTGTCGAAGAAACTGTTTTTT. This encodes CSARDGKDLSKKLFF.